This T cell receptor (beta chain) was profiled in a study of blood T cell repertoires in COVID-19. At the level of the study: Material from acute and convalescent COVID-19 was sourced from the United States, Italy and Spain. In each case, the material was cDNA or gDNA derived from T cells, B-cell-depleted T cells, or PBMCs.

Seattle patients were enrolled while actively infected and followed longitudinally. The V gene lost 5 bases and the J gene lost 7 bases, with 14 bases spanning the gap. This CDR3 has 13 residues. In the source study's methods: Estimation of nucleated cell counts relied on the amplification of reference gene primers. Measured with immunoSEQ multiplex PCR; TCRdb has only the in-frame clones, and not every one. V and J calls and clone size are as listed in that table; D and trimming were resolved from the DNA. This table holds about 150,000 clones, under 85% found once. The clonotype comes from a man older than 75 with COVID-19, enrolled during active disease. The rearrangement joins TRBV12-3 or TRBV12-4 to TRBJ1-1, with D tentatively TRBD1 (6 bases). Sequenced material: peripheral blood. The CDR3 DNA reads as TGTGCCAGCAGTCCAGGACAGCACCTTGAAGCTTTCTTT. It encodes CASSPGQHLEAFF.